Sequencing of this T cell receptor (beta chain) was carried out in a study of identical twins. Findings of the study overall: Reduced insertions were recorded for abundant cord blood beta clonotypes, with no such pattern in memory repertoires.

This clonotype has a count of ten or more. Its specificity is not known. One end of the junction does not line up with germline, which may come from a read error. Healthy Caucasians, and only they, were the donors. Template switching (which added a universal primer site) was used, and cDNA carried unique molecular identifiers. TCRdb used MiXCR to reprocess the 5' RACE reads, holding one entry per CDR3 protein. This table has 500,000 to 650,000 distinct CDR3 sequences, under 8.5% appearing once. In addition, the sample was reused for a study of yellow fever vaccine responses in identical twins. According to that study: Each twin's T cell response to the vaccine was reported to look partly convergent and partly personalized.

The TCR sequence derives from a woman between 18 and 29 years old in good health. The sequenced material came from PBMCs.

CDR3 region: CASTLGLAVSYNEQFF. CDR3 DNA sequence: TGCGCCAGCACCTTGGGACTAGCGGTATCCTACAATGAGCAGTTCTTC. V is TRBV5-1 and J is TRBJ2-1; TRBD2 agrees at 11 bases. There are 16 residues in the CDR3. CDR1 is SGHRS, CDR2 YFSETQ, per germline.